The next 21 T cell receptor beta chains were all read from a single sample in a study of tumor-infiltrating lymphocytes in primary liver carcinoma. Using a constant-region primer together with ProtoScript II reverse transcriptase, TCR beta cDNA was made from 500 to 650 ng of total RNA. For TCR beta, libraries were produced by three nested multiplex PCR rounds using slightly modified ARM-PCR. For approximately 9 cycles apiece, the opening two PCR rounds ran with TRBV1-TRBV30 forward primers and a C-beta reverse primer. Each CDR3 protein gets one entry after TCRdb re-called the multiplex PCR reads with MiXCR. The sample contains 190,000 or so distinct CDR3 sequences, about two thirds of which appear only once. Blood RNA came from unsorted whole blood; germline DNA was also extracted. What was sequenced was peripheral blood. These receptors all stem from a woman between 55 and 75 years old with primary liver carcinoma and hepatitis B virus infection.

Remarks on this clonotype: One junction end does not reproduce the germline sequence, and a read error may be involved. The rearrangement links TRBV6-6 to TRBJ2-1; TRBD2 matches 11 bases. Germline loops: CDR1 MNHNY, CDR2 SVGAGI (reference sequence). The CDR3 length is 20 residues. CDR3 DNA: TGTGCCAGCAGGCCTACTAGCGGGAGTTCTATTTCGCGGGGATACAATGAGCAGTCCTTC. Encoded protein: CASRPTSGSSISRGYNEQSF.

On this clonotype: The final CDR3 position lacks the conserved phenylalanine or tryptophan, pointing to a likely read error. The rearrangement uses TRBV5-6 and TRBJ2-3, with 13 bases matching TRBD2. Trimming at V came to 3 bases and at J to 7 bases, leaving 14 bases not matched to a gene. Per the germline V gene, CDR1 is SGHDT and CDR2 is YYEEEE. The CDR3 spans 18 residues. The CDR3 protein is CASSSLSGLAGVSNTQYS. As DNA, the CDR3 is TGTGCCAGCAGCTCCCTGAGTGGACTAGCGGGAGTTTCGAATACGCAGTATTCT.

The DNA for the CDR3 is TGTGCCAGCAGTTACTCGTGTAGGGGAGGTACTGAAGCTTTCTTT. Amino acid sequence: CASSYSCRGGTEAFF. This chain links TRBV6-5 with TRBJ1-1, with a possible D match to TRBD1 (5 bases). This CDR3 region has 15 residues. From germline, CDR1 is MNHEY and CDR2 SVGAGI. V was shortened by 0 bases and J by 5 bases, with 13 bases between the two germline ends.

With regard to this clonotype: At one boundary the junction diverges from the germline segment, which might be a read error. This chain joins TRBV12-3 or TRBV12-4 and TRBJ2-1, with D maybe TRBD1 (6 bases). There are 13 residues in the CDR3. CDR3 protein: CASSLGQGSEEFF. As DNA, the CDR3 is TGTGCCAGCAGTTTAGGGCAGGGGAGTGAGGAGTTCTTC.

In regard to this clonotype: Mismatch with germline at one junction end may stem from a read error. The chain is built from TRBV5-1 and TRBJ2-7, with 7 bases lining up with TRBD1. CDR1 is SGHRS and CDR2 is YFSETQ in the germline V gene. The CDR3 runs 14 residues. DNA for the CDR3: TGCGCCAGGAGCTTCGGGACAGTCGGGATCGAGCAGTACTTC. This encodes CARSFGTVGIEQYF.

This rearrangement joins TRBV29-1 to TRBJ2-7, with D perhaps TRBD1 (5 bases). CDR3 length equals 14 residues. The germline CDR1 and CDR2 sequences are SQVTM and ANQGSEA. CDR3 coding DNA: TGCAGTGCTAGGGGCAGAAAACCCGCCGGGGAGCAGTACTTC. Translating gives CSARGRKPAGEQYF.

The chain has TRBV24-1 and TRBJ2-1, with D possibly being TRBD1 (6 bases). Trimming pared 3 bases from V and 2 bases from J, leaving 13 bases between. Germline-derived CDR1 and CDR2 are KGHDR and SFDVKD. The CDR3 length is 16 residues. DNA of the CDR3: TGTGCCACCAGTGATAGGGGACAAAGTGCCTACAATGAGCAGTTCTTC. It yields the protein CATSDRGQSAYNEQFF.

This clonotype was seen only once. It is likely a read error, because the conserved phenylalanine at the end of the CDR3 is missing. The chain carries TRBV28 and TRBJ1-1, with D possibly TRBD1 on 6 matching bases. CDR3 length equals 13 residues. The V end was cut by 10 bases, the J end by 10 bases, with 22 bases between. CDR1 MDHEN and CDR2 SYDVKM come from the germline V gene. Here the CDR3 reads CATLRQGPRRAFI. The CDR3 DNA is TGTGCCACCCTCCGGCAGGGGCCGAGGCGAGCTTTCATT.

This clonotype is deemed medium-sized. The chain combines TRBV11-2 with TRBJ2-1, with 9 positions matching TRBD2. Germline V gene data show CDR1 as SGHAT and CDR2 as FQNNGV. This CDR3 spans 15 amino acids. The ends lost 4 bases at V and 8 bases at J; junction bases unmatched: 9. CDR3 in DNA: TGTGCCAGCAGCTCCCCCGGGACTAGCCTGGATGAGCAGTTCTTC. Protein: CASSSPGTSLDEQFF.

A word on this clonotype: At one of its ends the junction is not consistent with the germline gene, which may arise from a read error. The rearrangement uses TRBV11-2 and TRBJ1-2, with D tentatively TRBD1 (5 bases). This CDR3 contains 15 residues. Germline V gives CDR1 SGHAT, CDR2 FQNNGV. The CDR3, as DNA: TGTGCCGGCAGCTTAGGAGGGACGACCTCCTATGGCTACACCTTC. This sequence encodes CAGSLGGTTSYGYTF.

Comment on this clonotype: The junction does not match germline at one end; this may be a read error. V is TRBV6-6 and J is TRBJ2-7, with 8 bases fitting TRBD2. Germline loops: CDR1 MNHNY, CDR2 SVGAGI (reference sequence). There are 18 residues in the CDR3. CDR3 bases: TGTGCCACCAGTTACCCCCGCCGTGCTGCAGCGGGAGTTTGCGAGCAGTACTTC. Amino acid sequence: CATSYPRRAAAGVCEQYF.

In the case of this clonotype: This clone may be a read error of a much larger clone one base away. This chain joins TRBV28 and TRBJ1-1; no reliable D call. Germline CDR1 reads MDHEN; CDR2 reads SYDVKM. This CDR3 spans 11 amino acids. Trimming cost V 8 bases and J 7 bases, with 11 bases left between them. CDR3 sequence: CASRLHSEAFF. The CDR3 bases are TGTGCCAGCCGGCTGCACAGTGAAGCTTTCTTT.

In this sample, this clonotype turned up once. The V and J genes are TRBV5-5 and TRBJ1-2, with no clear D. The CDR3 is 15 amino acids. The germline gives CDR1 SGHKS, CDR2 YYEKEE (reference sequence). The V gene lost 1 base and the J gene lost 4 bases, with 14 bases spanning the gap. CDR3 sequence: CASSLFEIASYGYTF. The CDR3 bases are TGTGCCAGCAGCTTGTTCGAGATTGCTAGCTATGGCTACACCTTC.

As for this clonotype: One junction end disagrees with the germline gene, perhaps due to a read error. In DNA, the CDR3 is TGCAACGTTTTGACTAGCAGAACCTCCTACGAGCAGTACTTC. The encoded protein is CNVLTSRTSYEQYF. The V and J genes are TRBV29-1 and TRBJ2-7, with 7 nucleotides matching TRBD2. Germline V gene data show CDR1 as SQVTM and CDR2 as ANQGSEA. The CDR3 is 14 amino acids.

Details on this clonotype: The junction does not match germline at one end; this may be a read error. The V call is TRBV5-6, the J call TRBJ1-6; tentatively, D is TRBD1 (5 bases). Per the germline V gene, CDR1 is SGHDT and CDR2 is YYEEEE. The CDR3 sequence is 14 residues long. The CDR3 sequence: CASSWGSEVSPLPF. Written as DNA, the CDR3 is TGTGCCAGCAGCTGGGGGTCAGAGGTTTCACCCCTCCCCTTT.

The genes are TRBV29-1 and TRBJ1-2; tentatively, D is TRBD1 (6 bases). Germline CDR1 reads SQVTM; CDR2 reads ANQGSEA. The CDR3 runs to 14 residues. Trimming shortened V by 3 bases and J by 7 bases, and 18 bases separated the two germline ends. Here the CDR3 DNA reads TGCAGCGTTGACCAAAGGGGGTCAGGGCCTGGCTACACCTTC. Protein product: CSVDQRGSGPGYTF.

The V and J genes are TRBV11-2 and TRBJ2-1, with D perhaps given as TRBD1 or TRBD2 (5 bases each). From germline, CDR1 is SGHAT and CDR2 FQNNGV. Trimming took off 7 bases at V and 0 bases at J, with 13 bases between the two ends. The CDR3 consists of 15 residues. The CDR3: CASIPGTSSYNEQFF. CDR3 DNA: TGTGCCAGCATCCCGGGGACGAGCTCCTACAATGAGCAGTTCTTC.

Comments on this clonotype: This could be a read error, since a much larger clone is one nucleotide away. The V and J genes are TRBV6-1 and TRBJ1-2, with a tentative D call TRBD1 (6 bases). Germline V gene lookup returns CDR1 MNHNS and CDR2 SASEGT. CDR3 length: 15 amino acids. Trimming removed 7 bases at V and 2 bases at J, with 17 bases between. As DNA, the CDR3 is TGTGCCAGCATGCGGACAGACCAAACCAACTATGGCTACACCTTC. Translation gives CASMRTDQTNYGYTF.

Only a few counts were recorded for this clonotype. The genes are TRBV29-1 and TRBJ2-1; D gene unclear. CDR1 and CDR2 from the germline V gene are SQVTM and ANQGSEA. This CDR3 contains 15 residues. Trimming removed 5 bases at V and 0 bases at J, with 14 bases between. CDR3 DNA sequence: TGCAGCGTTAAGGGTAGCCCCAGCTCCTACAATGAGCAGTTCTTC. Translating it yields CSVKGSPSSYNEQFF.

The chain has TRBV18 and TRBJ2-1; 7 bases are a match to TRBD2. V shed 6 bases and J 4 bases; nucleotides not matched to a gene: 6. This CDR3 spans 14 amino acids. CDR1 KGHSH and CDR2 LQKENI come from the germline V gene. The CDR3 region has the DNA TGTGCCAGCTCCGAGGGACTAACTTACAATGAGCAGTTCTTC. Residues: CASSEGLTYNEQFF.

This clonotype is a singleton in its sample. The junction differs from germline at one of its ends, possibly a read error. This chain links TRBV11-2 with TRBJ2-6, with D tentatively TRBD1 (6 bases). The V gene's germline CDR1 is SGHAT and CDR2 FQNNGV. CDR3 length: 17 amino acids. CDR3 loop: CASSLDGQSSGANLLTF. CDR3 sequence (DNA): TGTGCCAGCAGCTTAGATGGACAGTCCTCTGGGGCCAACCTCCTGACTTTC.